Below are 17 T cell receptor beta chains sequenced from a single sample in a study of control samples from healthy donors and cancer patients. Generated by immunoSEQ multiplex PCR, the TCRdb table keeps only in-frame clones and is missing some. The profile covers tens of thousands of clones, with 89% appearing a single time and around 9.5% taken by the ten largest. The specimen was PBMCs. Receptors originate from a woman in her forties or fifties with colorectal cancer.

The rearrangement uses TRBV30 and TRBJ1-6; 10 bases agree with TRBD1. The germline CDR1 and CDR2 sequences are GTSNPN and SVGIG (reference sequence). This CDR3 region has 18 residues. The V segment lost 3 bases and the J segment 5 bases; nucleotides outside the gene matches: 13. The CDR3 region is CAWRGGTGEDFDNSPLHF. The CDR3 DNA sequence: TGTGCCTGGAGGGGCGGGACAGGGGAAGACTTCGATAATTCACCCCTCCACTTT.

The chain links TRBV4-1 to TRBJ1-1; D gene uncertain. The CDR3 runs 13 residues. Between the trimmed V and J ends, which lost 4 bases and 0 bases, there was a span of 6 bases. CDR1 and CDR2 (germline): MGHRA, YSYEKL. Here the CDR3 reads CASSPYMNTEAFF. The CDR3 DNA sequence: TGCGCCAGCAGCCCCTATATGAACACTGAAGCTTTCTTT.

The rearrangement links TRBV29-1 to TRBJ1-4; possible D gene TRBD1, 5 bases. Per the germline V gene, CDR1 is SQVTM and CDR2 is ANQGSEA. The CDR3 extends over 16 amino acids. V was clipped by 5 bases and J by 0 bases, with 16 bases between them. DNA of the CDR3: TGCAGCGTTACAGGAGGAGGTTTGGCAACTAATGAAAAACTGTTTTTT. It translates to CSVTGGGLATNEKLFF.

As DNA, the CDR3 is TGTGCCAGTACCCCGGGAGGGTACACTGAAGCTTTCTTT. It codes for CASTPGGYTEAFF. V gene TRBV19 combines with J gene TRBJ1-1; D is unclear. The germline CDR1 and CDR2 sequences are LNHDA and SQIVND (reference sequence). The CDR3 has 13 amino acids. The V end was cut by 7 bases, the J end by 3 bases, with 12 bases between.

This clone showed up just once. V and J are TRBV5-1 and TRBJ2-5; 10 bases agree with TRBD2. V shed 3 bases and J 1 base; nucleotides not matched to a gene: 0. Germline-derived CDR1 and CDR2 are SGHRS and YFSETQ. CDR3 length: 14 residues. The CDR3 region is CASSSSGGQETQYF. CDR3 in DNA: TGCGCCAGCAGCTCTAGCGGGGGCCAAGAGACCCAGTACTTC.

The chain has TRBV2 and TRBJ1-2, with a weak D call TRBD1 (5 bases). Trimming took 4 bases from V and 4 from J, leaving 13 bases between them. The CDR3 loop spans 14 amino acids. Germline V CDR1 and CDR2: SNHLY, FYNNEI. The CDR3 sequence is CASSAAGSSYGYTF. The CDR3 nucleotides read TGTGCCAGCAGTGCAGCAGGGTCTTCCTATGGCTACACCTTC.

The J gene is TRBJ2-5, the V gene TRBV7-2; no reliable D call. V lost 3 bases and J 0 bases, leaving 8 bases between the germline ends. Germline V lookup: CDR1 SGHTA, CDR2 FQGNSA. The CDR3 sequence is 14 residues long. The CDR3 region is CASSFTWDQETQYF. As DNA, the CDR3 is TGTGCCAGCAGCTTTACTTGGGACCAAGAGACCCAGTACTTC.

In its sample, this clone was seen once. This chain connects TRBV5-6 to TRBJ2-3; TRBD2 might be the D (6 bases). V lost 6 bases and J lost 5, with 22 bases in between. The germline CDR1 and CDR2 sequences are SGHDT and YYEEEE. The CDR3 length is 16 residues. The CDR3 bases are TGTGCCAGCAAGAGGGAATCCGGGGGACTCAGAGATACGCAGTATTTT. Translation gives CASKRESGGLRDTQYF.

The rearrangement joins TRBV19 to TRBJ2-4; 11 bases align to TRBD2. Unmatched junction bases numbered 6, after V lost 2 bases and J lost 0 bases. The CDR3 is 18 amino acids. Germline values: CDR1 LNHDA, CDR2 SQIVND (reference sequence). CDR3 bases: TGTGCCAGTAGTATAATCGCTAGCGGGGGGTTAGCCAAAAACATTCAGTACTTC. Amino acid sequence: CASSIIASGGLAKNIQYF.

V usage is TRBV6-5 and J usage is TRBJ1-2; 7 positions agree with TRBD1. The trim removed 5 bases at V and 3 bases at J, leaving 9 bases unmatched. The germline CDR1 and CDR2 sequences are MNHEY and SVGAGI. This CDR3 region has 15 residues. The CDR3 DNA reads as TGTGCCAGCAGTACATCTTTTACAGGGGACTATGGCTACACCTTC. It specifies CASSTSFTGDYGYTF.

This sequence joins TRBV7-9 and TRBJ1-1, with D hard to call. The CDR3 spans 13 residues. The V gene lost 5 bases and the J gene lost 7 bases, with 14 bases spanning the gap. Germline-derived CDR1 and CDR2 are SEHNR and FQNEAQ (reference sequence). This chain's CDR3 is CASSPGGLSEAFF. The CDR3 DNA follows: TGTGCCAGCAGCCCAGGAGGGCTCAGTGAAGCTTTCTTT.

The chain carries TRBV6-5 and TRBJ1-6; D ambiguous. This CDR3 has 15 amino acids. The germline V and J ends were trimmed by 0 bases and 7 bases, with 10 bases remaining between them. The germline CDR1 and CDR2 sequences are MNHEY and SVGAGI. CDR3 in amino acids: CASSYSRQNNSPLHF. In nucleotides, the CDR3 is TGTGCCAGCAGTTACTCGAGGCAGAACAATTCACCCCTCCACTTT.

The chain employs TRBV2 and TRBJ1-1, with 7 bases aligning to TRBD1. The germline gives CDR1 SNHLY, CDR2 FYNNEI. Unmatched junction bases numbered 8, after V lost 8 bases and J lost 5 bases. The CDR3 has 13 amino acids. The CDR3 is CASQGDGRTEAFF. For the CDR3, the DNA is TGTGCCAGCCAGGGGGACGGGAGAACTGAAGCTTTCTTT.

This clone appeared once. The chain employs TRBV7-2 and TRBJ2-2; 9 nucleotides line up with TRBD2. The CDR3 extends over 18 amino acids. Per germline, CDR1 SGHTA and CDR2 FQGNSA. V dropped 5 bases and J dropped 3; count of bases not matched to a gene: 13. In DNA form, the CDR3 reads TGTGCCAGCAGCAAGTATCGCGGGAGGGCGTTTGACACCGGGGAGCTGTTTTTT. This sequence encodes CASSKYRGRAFDTGELFF.

This clone was seen a single time. The chain has TRBV7-9 and TRBJ1-2; D is undetermined. The V and J ends lost 1 base and 3 bases respectively, with 12 bases between them. Germline V gene lookup returns CDR1 SEHNR and CDR2 FQNEAQ (reference sequence). The CDR3 runs 15 residues. The CDR3 coding sequence is TGTGCCAGCAGCTTAGGGGGTGGAGGAGACTATGGCTACACCTTC. Translation gives CASSLGGGGDYGYTF. The whole variable domain, filled in from reference TRBV7-9 and TRBJ1-2, reads DTGVSQNPRHKITKRGQNVTFRCDPISEHNRLYWYRQTLGQGPEFLTYFQNEAQLEKSRLLSDRFSAERPKGSFSTLEIQRTEQGDSAMYLCASSLGGGGDYGYTFGSGTRLTVV.

The chain uses TRBV5-5 and TRBJ1-2; a possible D gene is TRBD1 (5 bases). The CDR3 is 13 residues long. Germline V CDR1 and CDR2: SGHKS, YYEKEE (reference sequence). V was clipped by 4 bases and J by 1 base, with 8 bases between them. CDR3: CASSAQVNYGYTF. CDR3 sequence (DNA): TGTGCCAGCAGCGCACAGGTTAACTATGGCTACACCTTC.

The chain links TRBV5-8 to TRBJ1-5; TRBD1 is a possible D gene (6 bases). This CDR3 contains 12 residues. Germline assignment: CDR1 SGHTS and CDR2 YDEGEE. The V end was cut by 7 bases, the J end by 8 bases, with 13 bases between. CDR3 DNA sequence: TGTGCCAGCCACGGAGGGGGGAAGCCCCAGCATTTT. Its protein product is CASHGGGKPQHF.